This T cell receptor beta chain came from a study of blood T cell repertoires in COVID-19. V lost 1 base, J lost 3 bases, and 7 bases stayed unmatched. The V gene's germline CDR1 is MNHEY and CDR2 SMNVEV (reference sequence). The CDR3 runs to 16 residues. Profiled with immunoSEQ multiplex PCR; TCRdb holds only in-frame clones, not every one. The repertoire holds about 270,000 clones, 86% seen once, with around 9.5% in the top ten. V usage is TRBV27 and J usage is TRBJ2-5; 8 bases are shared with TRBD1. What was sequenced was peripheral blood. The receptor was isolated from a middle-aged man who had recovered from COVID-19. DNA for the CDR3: TGTGCCAGCAGTTTATTACAAGGGACAGGAAAAGAGACCCAGTACTTC. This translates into CASSLLQGTGKETQYF.